Below are 26 T cell receptor beta chains sequenced from a single sample in a study of blood T cell repertoires in COVID-19. The table came from immunoSEQ multiplex PCR; TCRdb's copy has only in-frame clones and leaves some out. The sample contains tens of thousands of clones, around 74% of which appear only once. What was sequenced was peripheral blood. All receptors come from a human donor with acute or convalescent COVID-19. The donor label of this sample is uncertain.

This clone was observed a handful of times. V usage is TRBV19 and J usage is TRBJ1-3; D gene ambiguous. This CDR3 is built from 11 residues. V lost 5 bases to trimming and J lost 4 bases, with 3 bases between them. In germline, CDR1 is LNHDA, CDR2 SQIVND (reference sequence). The CDR3 protein is CASSLGNTIYF. In nucleotides, the CDR3 is TGTGCCAGTAGTCTCGGAAACACCATATATTTT.

The table lists this clone with a few counts. J is TRBJ2-5 and V is TRBV7-2; 10 bases fit TRBD2. CDR1 is SGHTA, CDR2 FQGNSA, per germline. The J segment lost 5 bases and the V segment lost 4 bases, leaving 7 bases of the junction unmatched. The CDR3 contains 15 residues. In DNA, the CDR3 is TGTGCCAGCAGCTCCAGCGGGAGGGCCGTCGAGACCCAGTACTTC. Translated, it gives CASSSSGRAVETQYF.

The rearrangement uses TRBV28 and TRBJ2-1; D is possibly TRBD1 (6 bases). Germline values: CDR1 MDHEN, CDR2 SYDVKM. CDR3 size: 15 residues. V lost 6 bases and J 6 bases, leaving 18 bases between the germline ends. Here the CDR3 DNA reads TGTGCCAGCAGGACGACAGGCTCCCGCCGCAATGAGCAGTTCTTC. It encodes CASRTTGSRRNEQFF.

The chain couples TRBV15 to TRBJ2-7; no definite D call. Germline V CDR1 and CDR2: LNHNV, YYDKDF (reference sequence). V was cut by 0 bases and J by 3 bases, with 6 bases left in between. The CDR3 has 13 amino acids. The CDR3 nucleotides read TGTGCCACCAGCAGAGATAGTAGCTACGAGCAGTACTTC. Residues: CATSRDSSYEQYF.

J is TRBJ2-1 and V is TRBV27, with TRBD2 identical over 10 bases. Trimming removed 4 bases from V and 9 bases from J; junction bases left unmatched: 9. The CDR3 consists of 15 residues. Germline V CDR1 and CDR2: MNHEY, SMNVEV (reference sequence). The CDR3 here is CASSYGASGSGEQFF. Written as DNA, the CDR3 is TGTGCCAGCAGTTACGGGGCTAGCGGGAGTGGTGAGCAGTTCTTC.

This rearrangement joins TRBV5-1 to TRBJ2-1, with 7 bases lining up with TRBD1. V lost 3 bases to trimming and J lost 3 bases; unmatched junction nucleotides: 0. The CDR3 sequence is 13 residues long. CDR1 is SGHRS and CDR2 is YFSETQ in the germline V gene. This chain's CDR3 is CASSYRGYNEQFF. In DNA form, the CDR3 reads TGCGCCAGCAGCTACAGGGGCTACAATGAGCAGTTCTTC.

J is TRBJ1-4 and V is TRBV27; D is ambiguous. This CDR3 has 14 residues. Trimming shortened V by 7 bases and J by 7 bases, and 16 bases separated the two germline ends. CDR1 is MNHEY, CDR2 SMNVEV, per germline (reference sequence). The CDR3 protein is CASTASGYAEKLFF. For the CDR3, the DNA is TGTGCCAGCACAGCTTCAGGTTACGCTGAAAAACTGTTTTTT.

The chain joins TRBV19 to TRBJ1-5; tentatively, D is TRBD1 (5 bases). Trimming removed 8 bases from V and 16 bases from J, with 30 bases in between. The CDR3 spans 15 residues. Germline V gives CDR1 LNHDA, CDR2 SQIVND (reference sequence). The CDR3 loop is CASCHEGARRYPFHF. CDR3 coding DNA: TGTGCCAGTTGTCATGAAGGGGCGCGACGGTACCCTTTCCATTTT. Combining the CDR3 with reference TRBV19 and TRBJ1-5 gives the whole variable domain DGGITQSPKYLFRKEGQNVTLSCEQNLNHDAMYWYRQDPGQGLRLIYYSQIVNDFQKGDIAEGYSVSREKKESFPLTVTSAQKNPTAFYLCASCHEGARRYPFHFGDGTRLSIL.

This sequence joins TRBV7-9 and TRBJ2-7, with 10 bases aligning to TRBD2. The CDR3 runs to 15 residues. Germline loops: CDR1 SEHNR, CDR2 FQNEAQ (reference sequence). Trimming took 5 bases from V and 0 from J; bases not matched to a gene: 4. CDR3 sequence: CASSRGTSDSYEQYF. As DNA, the CDR3 is TGTGCCAGCAGCCGAGGGACTAGCGACTCCTACGAGCAGTACTTC.

The chain carries TRBV10-3 and TRBJ2-7; the D gene is possibly TRBD2 (5 bases). The germline gives CDR1 ENHRY, CDR2 SYGVKD. Trimming removed 4 bases at V and 6 bases at J, with 16 bases between. CDR3 length: 14 amino acids. The CDR3 DNA reads as TGTGCCATCAGTGTGGGAGCGGCTAGGAGCGAGCAGTACTTC. It specifies CAISVGAARSEQYF.

The gene calls are TRBV27 and TRBJ2-1; 8 bases fit TRBD1. This CDR3 spans 16 amino acids. Germline lookup yields CDR1 MNHEY and CDR2 SMNVEV (reference sequence). Trimming cost V 2 bases and J 2 bases; bases outside gene matches: 5. Here the CDR3 reads CASSLARQGPYNEQFF. CDR3 nucleotides: TGTGCCAGCAGTTTAGCCCGACAGGGGCCCTACAATGAGCAGTTCTTC.

This clone has just a few counts. V usage is TRBV20-1 and J usage is TRBJ1-1; D might be TRBD1 (5 bases). CDR1 is DFQATT and CDR2 is SNEGSKA in the germline V gene (reference sequence). The CDR3 has 11 residues. V dropped 4 bases and J dropped 3 bases, with 6 bases sitting between them. In nucleotides, the CDR3 is TGCAGTGCTACACAGGACACTGAAGCTTTCTTT. Protein: CSATQDTEAFF.

V is TRBV18 and J is TRBJ1-1; 7 nucleotides match TRBD1. The CDR3 runs 14 residues. V shed 3 bases and J 2 bases; nucleotides not matched to a gene: 3. Per germline, CDR1 KGHSH and CDR2 LQKENI. CDR3 residues: CASSPTGTNTEAFF. The CDR3 nucleotides are TGTGCCAGCTCACCGACAGGGACCAACACTGAAGCTTTCTTT.

The J gene is TRBJ1-5, the V gene TRBV10-3; 8 bases map to TRBD1. The CDR3 is 14 amino acids. With 5 bases clipped from V and 9 bases from J, the junction kept 9 bases outside the gene matches. Germline values: CDR1 ENHRY, CDR2 SYGVKD. This chain's CDR3 is CAISTGQVFGPQHF. The DNA for the CDR3 is TGTGCCATCAGTACGGGACAGGTGTTTGGGCCCCAGCATTTT.

Regarding this clone: Other DNA sequences of this sample code for an identical CDR3. The chain joins TRBV2 to TRBJ2-5; 7 bases are a match to TRBD1. The CDR3 is 13 amino acids. From germline, CDR1 is SNHLY and CDR2 FYNNEI. The junction had 4 bases not matched to a gene; V was cut back by 4 bases and J by 5 bases. The CDR3 DNA follows: TGTGCCAGCAGTGGACAGGGAAGGGAGACCCAGTACTTC. Its protein product is CASSGQGRETQYF.

The rearrangement links TRBV4-1 to TRBJ2-1; 7 bases line up with TRBD2. V lost 0 bases and J lost 8; bases outside the gene matches: 10. This CDR3 is 16 amino acids long. The V gene's germline CDR1 is MGHRA and CDR2 YSYEKL. CDR3 in DNA: TGCGCCAGCAGCCAAGATCAGGTGGGAGGGCCCCATGAGCAGTTCTTC. Its translation is CASSQDQVGGPHEQFF.

The chain links TRBV3-1 (or the pseudogene TRBV3-2) to TRBJ2-4, with D perhaps TRBD2 (5 bases). V was cut by 6 bases and J by 0 bases, with 6 bases left in between. The germline CDR1 and CDR2 sequences are LGHDT and YNNKEL (reference sequence). This CDR3 contains 13 residues. CDR3 region: CASSGLAKNIQYF. In DNA, the CDR3 is TGTGCCAGCAGTGGACTAGCCAAAAACATTCAGTACTTC.

V gene TRBV7-3 combines with J gene TRBJ2-1; 9 bases map to TRBD2. The CDR3 consists of 14 residues. The germline V gene has CDR1 SGHTA and CDR2 FQGTGA. J was trimmed by 9 bases and V by 2 bases; bases with no gene match: 5. The CDR3 nucleotides read TGTGCCAGCAGCTTAGCGGGAGGGACGGGTGAGCAGTTCTTC. It codes for CASSLAGGTGEQFF.

The chain carries TRBV3-1 (or the pseudogene TRBV3-2) and TRBJ2-4; TRBD1 matches at 7 bases. The germline V gene has CDR1 LGHDT and CDR2 YNNKEL (reference sequence). The CDR3 extends over 13 amino acids. Trimming at V came to 3 bases and at J to 14 bases, leaving 10 bases not matched to a gene. The CDR3 sequence: CASSQTQTGLKYF. As DNA, the CDR3 is TGTGCCAGCAGCCAGACACAGACAGGGCTTAAGTACTTC.

This clone was seen only a few times. The J gene is TRBJ2-4, the V gene TRBV29-1, with a weak D call TRBD1 (5 bases). CDR1 SQVTM and CDR2 ANQGSEA come from the germline V gene. This CDR3 is 14 amino acids long. V was pared by 4 bases and J by 0 bases, with 10 bases between. CDR3 loop: CSVVGDLAKNIQYF. Here the CDR3 DNA reads TGCAGCGTTGTAGGGGATCTAGCCAAAAACATTCAGTACTTC.

Only a few counts were recorded for this clone. This chain joins TRBV7-8 and TRBJ2-6; 11 nucleotides match TRBD1. V lost 5 bases to trimming and J lost 2 bases; unmatched junction nucleotides: 8. Per the germline V gene, CDR1 is SGHVS and CDR2 is FQNEAQ. CDR3 size: 18 residues. CDR3 amino acids: CASSPGQGAPTGANVLTF. In nucleotides, the CDR3 is TGTGCCAGCAGCCCTGGACAGGGGGCGCCCACTGGGGCCAACGTCCTGACTTTC.

The J gene is TRBJ1-6, the V gene TRBV3-1 (or the pseudogene TRBV3-2), with D hard to call. V was cut by 5 bases and J by 2 bases, with 10 bases left in between. The CDR3 loop spans 15 amino acids. Germline-derived CDR1 and CDR2 are LGHDT and YNNKEL (reference sequence). The CDR3 region has the DNA TGTGCCAGCAGCTCGCGGGGTCCCTATAATTCACCCCTCCACTTT. Translating gives CASSSRGPYNSPLHF.

The rearrangement uses TRBV19 and TRBJ1-2, with a possible D match to TRBD1 (5 bases). Between the trimmed V and J ends, which lost 7 bases and 4 bases, there was a span of 22 bases. This CDR3 has 16 residues. In germline, CDR1 is LNHDA, CDR2 SQIVND (reference sequence). The CDR3 coding sequence is TGTGCCAGTACCTACACCTCGGGGGGGAGCCTCTATGGCTACACCTTC. Its protein product is CASTYTSGGSLYGYTF. Full variable domain (outside the CDR3, taken from reference TRBV19 and TRBJ1-2): DGGITQSPKYLFRKEGQNVTLSCEQNLNHDAMYWYRQDPGQGLRLIYYSQIVNDFQKGDIAEGYSVSREKKESFPLTVTSAQKNPTAFYLCASTYTSGGSLYGYTFGSGTRLTVV.

The V call is TRBV15, the J call TRBJ2-7, with D possibly TRBD1 on 5 matching bases. The CDR3 covers 14 residues. V was pared by 0 bases and J by 3 bases, with 9 bases between. The germline V gene encodes CDR1 LNHNV and CDR2 YYDKDF (reference sequence). The CDR3 DNA follows: TGTGCCACCAGCAGAGATCGGCAGGGCTACGAGCAGTACGTC. As protein: CATSRDRQGYEQYV.

This chain joins TRBV6-5 and TRBJ1-1, with TRBD1 matching 7 bases. The V gene's germline CDR1 is MNHEY and CDR2 SVGAGI. The length of the CDR3 is 14 residues. Germline trimming cut 7 bases from V and 5 bases from J; bases unmatched to any gene: 10. CDR3 loop: CASTSGTALTEAFF. In DNA form, the CDR3 reads TGTGCCAGCACCTCCGGGACAGCCCTAACTGAAGCTTTCTTT.

J is TRBJ2-7 and V is TRBV9; D is unresolved. The germline gives CDR1 SGDLS, CDR2 YYNGEE. There are 14 residues in the CDR3. Trimming removed 4 bases from V and 0 bases from J, with 11 bases in between. CDR3 coding DNA: TGTGCCAGCAGCTCCCGTATTAGCTCCTACGAGCAGTACTTC. This gives the protein CASSSRISSYEQYF.